The 31 T cell receptor beta chains presented below share a single source sample, sequenced in a study of tumor and adjacent non-tumor tissue in lung cancer (dated by TCRdb to 2016 to 2019). Library preparation employed multiplex PCR. Sequencing instrument: Illumina HiSeq 2500. TCRbeta libraries were constructed through three rounds of nested PCR with primers (Table S4) according to protocols modified from ARM-PCR. The public reads were quality trimmed at Q25 with fastp and then assembled into clones with MiXCR by TCRdb, keeping productive beta chains. Entries that share a CDR3 protein sequence are merged under the most common genes and DNA. The sample table contains approximately 90,000 distinct CDR3 sequences; only one count was recorded for under 80% of them. The top ten clones comprise about a fifth of the sample. RNA was isolated from bulk unsorted tissue, and RNA quality was assessed with a NanoDrop ND-1000 and an Agilent 2100. Normal lung samples were distant non-tumor tissue taken more than 3 cm from the tumor edge.

Sequencing was carried out using distant non-tumor lung tissue. Receptors originate from a woman aged 45 to 65 with non-small cell lung cancer.

Worth noting for this clonotype: At one of its ends the junction is not consistent with the germline gene, which may arise from a read error. The chain is built from TRBV11-3 and TRBJ2-6, with D perhaps TRBD1 (5 bases). This CDR3 has 14 amino acids. Germline CDR1 SGHNT, CDR2 YENEEA. In DNA form, the CDR3 reads TGTACCCCTATAGGGTGCTCTGGGGCCAACGTCCTGAGTTTC. Translating it yields CTPIGCSGANVLSF.

Comments on this clonotype: This likely comes from a read error, as the CDR3 has no conserved phenylalanine or tryptophan at its end. The rearrangement joins TRBV5-1 to TRBJ2-7, with D possibly being TRBD2 (6 bases). The ends were cut back, 4 bases at V and 4 bases at J, with 24 bases in the middle. The germline CDR1 and CDR2 sequences are SGHRS and YFSETQ. This CDR3 is built from 17 residues. The CDR3 protein is CASSPVGLGVREYEQYL. CDR3 sequence (DNA): TGCGCCAGCAGCCCGGTTGGATTGGGGGTTCGGGAGTACGAGCAGTACTTA.

Of note for this clonotype: A much larger clone differs from this one at a single base, so this may be a read error. V usage is TRBV11-2 and J usage is TRBJ2-7; 11 bases are shared with TRBD2. CDR3 length: 14 amino acids. Germline loops: CDR1 SGHAT, CDR2 FQNNGV. CDR3 region: CASSSLQPTSGRGF. The CDR3 bases are TGTGCCAGCAGCTCGCTCCAGCCCACTAGCGGGAGAGGGTTC. Looking up the rest from reference TRBV11-2 and TRBJ2-7 gives the full variable domain: EAGVAQSPRYKIIEKRQSVAFWCNPISGHATLYWYQQILGQGPKLLIQFQNNGVVDDSQLPKDRFSAERLKGVDSTLKIQPAKLEDSAVYLCASSSLQPTSGRGFGPGTRLTVT.

This clonotype has a handful of counts. A read error may be the cause here, since a much bigger clone is one base away. The rearrangement joins TRBV5-1 to TRBJ1-5; tentatively, D is TRBD1 (5 bases). The V gene's germline CDR1 is SGHRS and CDR2 YFSETQ. The CDR3 loop spans 13 amino acids. Trimming removed 4 bases at V and 6 bases at J, with 11 bases between. The CDR3 region is CASSIEGFQPQHF. The CDR3 coding sequence is TGCGCCAGCAGCATAGAGGGGTTTCAGCCCCAGCATTTT.

Comment on this clonotype: A read error may be the cause here, since a much bigger clone is one base away. The genes are TRBV20-1 and TRBJ1-1; D ambiguous. V was shortened by 1 base and J by 0 bases, with 12 bases between the two germline ends. Germline CDR1 and CDR2: DFQATT and SNEGSKA (reference sequence). This CDR3 is 15 amino acids long. The CDR3 sequence: CSARGAVVMNTEAFF. CDR3 nucleotides: TGCAGTGCTAGAGGGGCAGTAGTAATGAACACTGAAGCTTTCTTT.

Comment on this clonotype: The conserved final phenylalanine or tryptophan is absent from the CDR3, which likely points to a read error. The chain recombines TRBV10-3 with TRBJ2-5; 10 nucleotides line up with TRBD1. The germline V gene encodes CDR1 ENHRY and CDR2 SYGVKD. This CDR3 region has 16 residues. CDR3 sequence: CVISEPPGQGQETQYL. The CDR3 DNA reads TGTGTCATCAGTGAGCCTCCGGGACAGGGGCAAGAGACCCAGTACCTC.

For this clonotype: Just one base apart from a much larger clone, this may be a read error. The missing conserved phenylalanine or tryptophan at the end of this CDR3 makes a read error likely. This chain joins TRBV20-1 and TRBJ2-1, with D hard to call. CDR3 length equals 15 residues. Germline values: CDR1 DFQATT, CDR2 SNEGSKA (reference sequence). The V end lost 3 bases, the J end lost 0 bases, and 12 bases lay between the germline ends. The DNA for the CDR3 is TGCAGTGCTAGTGTTTATTCTCACTCCTACAATGAGCAGTTCTTG. Protein sequence: CSASVYSHSYNEQFL.

A note on this clonotype: The CDR3 end shows no conserved phenylalanine or tryptophan, and so a read error is likely. The chain employs TRBV11-3 and TRBJ2-7, with D perhaps matching TRBD2 (5 bases). The CDR3 sequence is 12 residues long. CDR1 is SGHNT and CDR2 is YENEEA in the germline V gene. The CDR3 is CANSRGNSEQYL. DNA of the CDR3: TGTGCCAACAGCCGGGGTAACAGCGAGCAGTACCTC.

The rearrangement joins TRBV29-1 to TRBJ1-1; D is unclear. Trimming cost V 3 bases and J 5 bases, with 7 bases left between them. Germline V gene sequence: CDR1 SQVTM, CDR2 ANQGSEA. The CDR3 length is 11 residues. In DNA, the CDR3 is TGCAGCGTTGAGGGGAGAACTGAAGCTTTCTTT. It yields the protein CSVEGRTEAFF.

On this clonotype itself: One junction end disagrees with the germline gene, perhaps due to a read error. J is TRBJ2-4 and V is TRBV4-1; tentatively, D is TRBD2 (6 bases). The germline CDR1 and CDR2 sequences are MGHRA and YSYEKL. CDR3 length: 17 amino acids. The CDR3 protein is CASSQPARGTGRNIQCF. The CDR3 bases are TGTGCCAGCAGCCAACCCGCCCGGGGGACCGGTAGGAACATTCAGTGCTTC.

Comment on this clonotype: Likely a read error: the CDR3 ends without its conserved phenylalanine or tryptophan. V gene TRBV11-2 combines with J gene TRBJ2-3, with D maybe TRBD2 (6 bases). The CDR3 covers 16 residues. CDR1 is SGHAT and CDR2 is FQNNGV in the germline V gene. CDR3: CGSSLWGQLATDTQYL. The CDR3 DNA reads TGTGGCAGCAGCCTGTGGGGCCAGCTAGCGACAGATACGCAGTATTTG.

On this clonotype itself: Compared with germline, one end of the junction differs, possibly owing to a read error. The V gene is TRBV6-5, the J gene TRBJ1-1, with a tentative D call TRBD1 (5 bases). The CDR3 length is 16 residues. Germline loops: CDR1 MNHEY, CDR2 SVGAGI. The CDR3 region has the DNA TGTGCCAGTAGTTACTCGAGGGGTTCGATGAACGCTGAAGCTTTCTTT. Translation: CASSYSRGSMNAEAFF.

This clonotype has only a few counts. V and J are TRBV29-1 and TRBJ2-5, with D perhaps matching TRBD1 or TRBD2 (5 bases each). V lost 6 bases to trimming and J lost 6 bases, with 14 bases between them. Germline V gives CDR1 SQVTM, CDR2 ANQGSEA. There are 12 residues in the CDR3. Here the CDR3 reads CSVGRGVKTQYF. The CDR3 DNA sequence: TGCAGCGTGGGGAGAGGGGTGAAGACCCAGTACTTC.

A word on this clonotype: One end of the junction is discordant with germline, which a read error may explain. CDR3 in amino acids: CSFISERAIYEQYF. The DNA of the CDR3 is TGCAGCTTCATCAGCGAGAGGGCAATCTACGAACAGTACTTC. The rearrangement uses TRBV29-1 and TRBJ2-7; possible D gene TRBD2, 5 bases. This CDR3 spans 14 amino acids. The V gene's germline CDR1 is SQVTM and CDR2 ANQGSEA.

Comments on this clonotype: An end of the junction differs from the germline gene, which may be a read error. The rearrangement joins TRBV12-3 or TRBV12-4 to TRBJ1-2, with 7 bases identical to TRBD1. CDR3 size: 13 residues. The CDR3 loop reads CVSSPRDSDGYTF. CDR3 coding DNA: TGTGTCAGCAGTCCGAGGGACAGTGATGGCTACACCTTC.

Notes on this clonotype: The conserved closing phenylalanine or tryptophan is absent in this CDR3, likely reflecting a read error. The chain carries TRBV11-2 and TRBJ1-6; D is ambiguous. Germline values: CDR1 SGHAT, CDR2 FQNNGV. The CDR3 spans 14 residues. Written as DNA, the CDR3 is TGTGCTAGCAGCTCACAGTGGGGAAATTCACCCCTCCACATT. Protein: CASSSQWGNSPLHI.

Concerning this clonotype: No conserved phenylalanine or tryptophan ends this CDR3, so it is likely a read error. The gene calls are TRBV10-2 and TRBJ2-1; D may be TRBD1 (5 bases). Germline loops: CDR1 WSHSY, CDR2 SAAADI. The CDR3 consists of 13 residues. V lost 6 bases, J lost 2 bases, and 8 bases lay in between. Here the CDR3 DNA reads TGCGCCAGCAGCCAGACAGCCTACAATGAGCAGTTCATC. Translation gives CASSQTAYNEQFI.

Points on this clonotype: One end of the junction does not line up with germline, which may come from a read error. V gene TRBV11-2 combines with J gene TRBJ1-5, with a tentative D call TRBD1 (5 bases). The germline gives CDR1 SGHAT, CDR2 FQNNGV. CDR3 length: 13 residues. The CDR3 DNA reads as TGCCCCAGCAGCTTAGATAACGGGGGGGCCCAGCATTTT. Protein: CPSSLDNGGAQHF.

A note on this clonotype: A junction boundary mismatches the germline segment, possibly from a read error. The rearrangement joins TRBV5-4 to TRBJ1-1; no definite D call. This CDR3 is built from 13 residues. Germline CDR1 and CDR2: SGHNT and YYREEE (reference sequence). The CDR3 sequence: CDSSLQLNAEAFF. CDR3 bases: TGTGACAGTAGCTTGCAGTTGAACGCTGAAGCTTTCTTT. Using reference TRBV5-4 and TRBJ1-1 for the parts outside the CDR3, the full variable domain is ETGVTQSPTHLIKTRGQQVTLRCSSQSGHNTVSWYQQALGQGPQFIFQYYREEENGRGNFPPRFSGLQFPNYSSELNVNALELDDSALYLCDSSLQLNAEAFFGQGTRLTVV.

About this clonotype: Its ends do not fully match the called genes, so a read error is possible. The J gene is TRBJ2-7, the V gene TRBV29-1, with TRBD2 matching over 10 bases. The germline V gene encodes CDR1 SQVTM and CDR2 ANQGSEA. The CDR3 runs 14 residues. The CDR3 loop is CCLISGRAIHEQYF. The CDR3 region has the DNA TGCTGCTTGATCAGCGGGAGGGCAATCCACGAACAGTACTTC.

As regards this clonotype: A much larger clonotype is one base distant, so this may be a read error. The rearrangement joins TRBV5-1 to TRBJ1-6, with D hard to call. The CDR3 has 12 residues. Germline V gives CDR1 SGHRS, CDR2 YFSETQ. V lost 7 bases and J lost 10, with 12 bases in between. The CDR3 coding sequence is TGCGCCAGCCGAGGAAAAGAATCACCCCTCCACTTT. This sequence encodes CASRGKESPLHF.

A remark on this clonotype: Mismatch with germline at one junction end may stem from a read error. The chain employs TRBV12-3 or TRBV12-4 and TRBJ1-1; perhaps TRBD1 as D (5 bases). The CDR3 sequence is 14 residues long. The CDR3 here is CVSSLVGTNTEAFF. CDR3 nucleotides: TGTGTCAGCAGCCTAGTCGGGACGAACACTGAAGCTTTCTTT.

J is TRBJ1-2 and V is TRBV10-3, with unresolved D. The V end was cut by 0 bases, the J end by 4 bases, with 9 bases between. Germline CDR1 and CDR2: ENHRY and SYGVKD. The CDR3 has 14 amino acids. CDR3 sequence (DNA): TGTGCCATCAGTGAGTCGTTAGGTCCCTATGGCTACACCTTC. This encodes CAISESLGPYGYTF.

About this clonotype itself: One end of the junction varies from germline; a read error may be responsible. The chain carries TRBV11-2 and TRBJ2-1; 7 bases line up with TRBD2. Per germline, CDR1 SGHAT and CDR2 FQNNGV. This CDR3 has 14 residues. Here the CDR3 reads CASTASGTYNELFF. CDR3 sequence (DNA): TGTGCCAGTACCGCTAGCGGTACCTACAATGAGCTGTTCTTC.

Turning to this clonotype: Relative to the germline gene, one junction end is altered; a read error may explain this. The chain is built from TRBV6-1 and TRBJ2-1, with D possibly being TRBD2 (7 bases). The CDR3 totals 17 residues. CDR1 and CDR2 (germline): MNHNS, SASEGT. Here the CDR3 DNA reads TGTGCCAGCATTGAAGATGGACTAGGGGGAACCTACAATGAGCAGTTCTTC. Translating it yields CASIEDGLGGTYNEQFF.

Notes on this clonotype: At one of its ends the junction is not consistent with the germline gene, which may arise from a read error. The chain recombines TRBV10-1 with TRBJ2-3, with D unclear. The CDR3 sequence is 15 residues long. Germline V CDR1 and CDR2: WNHNN, SYGVQD (reference sequence). The CDR3 is CDSSERLFESDTQYF. For the CDR3, the DNA is TGCGACAGCAGTGAGAGGTTATTTGAGTCAGATACGCAGTATTTT.

A word on this clonotype: The junction differs from germline at one of its ends, possibly a read error. This chain uses TRBV11-2 with TRBJ1-5; D ambiguous. CDR1 SGHAT and CDR2 FQNNGV come from the germline V gene. CDR3 length equals 15 residues. The CDR3, as DNA: TGTGCCAGCAGCCTCTCCTACAGTGATAATCACCCCCAGCATTTT. Translating it yields CASSLSYSDNHPQHF.

This clonotype was picked up many times. The chain recombines TRBV28 with TRBJ2-7; 8 bases are a match to TRBD2. Germline lookup yields CDR1 MDHEN and CDR2 SYDVKM. This CDR3 has 14 amino acids. The J segment lost 3 bases and the V segment lost 6 bases, leaving 7 bases of the junction unmatched. The CDR3 loop is CASRSSGSGYEQYF. The CDR3 bases are TGTGCCAGCAGGTCGAGCGGGAGCGGCTACGAGCAGTACTTC. Together with reference TRBV28 and TRBJ2-7, the CDR3 gives the full variable domain: DVKVTQSSRYLVKRTGEKVFLECVQDMDHENMFWYRQDPGLGLRLIYFSYDVKMKEKGDIPEGYSVSREKKERFSLILESASTNQTSMYLCASRSSGSGYEQYFGPGTRLTVT.

Turning to this clonotype: A much larger clonotype is one base distant, so this may be a read error. The gene calls are TRBV30 and TRBJ2-3; possibly TRBD1 for D (6 bases). This CDR3 comprises 14 residues. Germline values: CDR1 GTSNPN, CDR2 SVGIG (reference sequence). V lost 6 bases and J 0 bases, leaving 13 bases between the germline ends. The CDR3 bases are TGTGCCTGTGAAGACAGGACGAGCACAGATACGCAGTATTTT. This translates into CACEDRTSTDTQYF.

For this clonotype: The conserved closing phenylalanine or tryptophan is absent in this CDR3, likely reflecting a read error. No DNA is shown, since the ends of the CDR3 on it are uncertain; the CDR3 is the one TCRdb lists. The rearrangement uses TRBV11-1 and TRBJ2-1. Germline V gene lookup returns CDR1 SGHAT and CDR2 FQDESV (reference sequence). Ends included, the CDR3 has 11 residues. The CDR3 loop is CASSFSNEQSL.

About this clonotype: One end of the junction is discordant with germline, which a read error may explain. This chain connects TRBV11-2 to TRBJ2-1; TRBD1 agrees at 9 bases. Germline values: CDR1 SGHAT, CDR2 FQNNGV. The CDR3 spans 16 residues. The DNA of the CDR3 is TGTGCCAGCAGCTTAGAGGCGGGACAGGGTATGAATGAAGAGCTCTTC. As protein: CASSLEAGQGMNEELF.